Below, 17 T cell receptor beta chains from the same sample are listed, as sequenced in a study of blood T cell repertoires in COVID-19. Data came from immunoSEQ multiplex PCR; TCRdb stores just in-frame clones and leaves some out. Found here are approximately 450,000 clones, around 89% of them singletons; the top ten hold around 1.1%. Sequencing was done on a sample of PBMCs or T cells enriched from blood (not recorded which). These receptors were obtained from a man younger than 45 who had recovered from COVID-19.

The chain combines TRBV24-1 with TRBJ1-4; D possibly corresponds to TRBD1 (5 bases). Germline CDR1 is KGHDR and CDR2 is SFDVKD. The CDR3 is made up of 15 amino acids. Between the trimmed V and J ends, which lost 3 bases and 5 bases, there was a span of 12 bases. CDR3 coding DNA: TGTGCCACCAGTGATCCCGGGGGAGGAAATGAAAAACTGTTTTTT. This gives the protein CATSDPGGGNEKLFF.

Comment on this clone: At the DNA level, this CDR3 is encoded by other sequences in the same sample as well. The gene calls are TRBV11-2 and TRBJ2-7; tentative D call: TRBD2 (6 bases). Germline-derived CDR1 and CDR2 are SGHAT and FQNNGV. Trimming stripped 3 bases from V and 1 base from J, with 7 bases between. The CDR3 contains 13 residues. CDR3: CASSLGTSYEQYF. DNA for the CDR3: TGTGCCAGCAGCTTGGGGACTTCCTACGAGCAGTACTTC.

This chain uses TRBV7-2 with TRBJ1-4; the match to TRBD1 covers 7 bases. The CDR3 sequence is 14 residues long. The germline V gene has CDR1 SGHTA and CDR2 FQGNSA. J gave up 4 bases and V 5 bases, and 4 bases lay outside the gene matches. The CDR3 sequence: CASSPGGYNEKLFF. DNA for the CDR3: TGTGCCAGCAGCCCAGGGGGGTATAATGAAAAACTGTTTTTT.

The V gene is TRBV28, the J gene TRBJ1-3, with TRBD1 matching 9 bases. Trimming cost V 3 bases and J 0 bases; bases outside gene matches: 9. CDR3 size: 18 residues. The germline V gene encodes CDR1 MDHEN and CDR2 SYDVKM. For the CDR3, the DNA is TGTGCCAGCAGTTTTGTGGGGGACAGGGCCTTCTCTGGAAACACCATATATTTT. Translated, it gives CASSFVGDRAFSGNTIYF.

The J gene is TRBJ2-7, the V gene TRBV27, with TRBD2 identical over 12 bases. This CDR3 spans 15 amino acids. Trimming at V came to 5 bases and at J to 6 bases, leaving 8 bases not matched to a gene. Germline V gene sequence: CDR1 MNHEY, CDR2 SMNVEV (reference sequence). CDR3: CASSPLTSGSSEQYF. CDR3 DNA: TGTGCCAGCAGTCCCTTGACTAGCGGGAGTAGCGAGCAGTACTTC.

This clone was detected only once. This chain joins TRBV30 and TRBJ1-6, with D perhaps TRBD1 (5 bases). From germline, CDR1 is GTSNPN and CDR2 SVGIG (reference sequence). Trimming took 3 bases from V and 0 from J, leaving 9 bases between them. This CDR3 comprises 15 residues. The CDR3 coding sequence is TGTGCCTGGAGCCTAGGGGCCTCCTATAATTCACCCCTCCACTTT. It translates to CAWSLGASYNSPLHF.

CDR3 loop: CASSPLKANTIYF. CDR3 nucleotides: TGTGCCAGCAGTCCCCTTAAAGCGAACACCATATATTTT. The chain recombines TRBV7-8 with TRBJ1-3; no firm D call. Germline values: CDR1 SGHVS, CDR2 FQNEAQ. V gave up 6 bases and J gave up 7 bases, with 13 bases separating them. The CDR3 is made up of 13 amino acids.

The chain combines TRBV24-1 with TRBJ1-4, with 7 bases lining up with TRBD1. The CDR3 is made up of 15 amino acids. Per germline, CDR1 KGHDR and CDR2 SFDVKD. Trimming removed 3 bases from V and 5 bases from J; junction bases left unmatched: 5. CDR3 sequence reads: CATSDAGTVNEKLFF. CDR3 DNA sequence: TGTGCCACCAGTGATGCCGGGACAGTAAATGAAAAACTGTTTTTT.

The chain's CDR3 is CASNLQGWLNTEAFF. The CDR3, as DNA: TGTGCCAGTAACCTACAGGGTTGGTTGAACACTGAAGCTTTCTTT. The genes are TRBV19 and TRBJ1-1, with D tentatively TRBD1 (6 bases). The CDR3 has 15 amino acids. The germline gives CDR1 LNHDA, CDR2 SQIVND (reference sequence). Trimming cost V 7 bases and J 0 bases, with 15 bases left between them.

The V gene is TRBV24-1, the J gene TRBJ1-2, with 12 bases fitting TRBD1. From germline, CDR1 is KGHDR and CDR2 SFDVKD. This CDR3 is built from 17 residues. V was clipped by 4 bases and J by 5 bases; unmatched bases: 10. The CDR3 loop reads CATSDAGQGASIYGYTF. Here the CDR3 DNA reads TGTGCCACCAGTGACGCGGGACAGGGGGCCAGTATATATGGCTACACCTTC.

The chain carries TRBV30 and TRBJ2-1, with 11 bases matching TRBD1. The CDR3 consists of 16 residues. The germline gives CDR1 GTSNPN, CDR2 SVGIG (reference sequence). V was pared by 2 bases and J by 4 bases, with 7 bases of the junction left unmatched. DNA of the CDR3: TGTGCCTGGAGTCTATTCGGGACAGGGGGATACAATGAGCAGTTCTTC. As protein: CAWSLFGTGGYNEQFF. Full variable domain (rest looked up from reference TRBV30 and TRBJ2-1): SQTIHQWPATLVQPVGSPLSLECTVEGTSNPNLYWYRQAAGRGLQLLFYSVGIGQISSEVPQNLSASRPQDRQFILSSKKLLLSDSGFYLCAWSLFGTGGYNEQFFGPGTRLTVL.

This clone was detected only once. The rearrangement uses TRBV29-1 and TRBJ2-7; 7 nucleotides agree with TRBD1. CDR3 size: 13 residues. CDR1 and CDR2 (germline): SQVTM, ANQGSEA. V was pared by 4 bases and J by 3 bases, with 6 bases of the junction left unmatched. The CDR3 spells CSVGQGTVYEQYF. The CDR3, as DNA: TGCAGCGTTGGACAGGGAACCGTCTACGAGCAGTACTTC.

This chain connects TRBV5-1 to TRBJ2-7; TRBD2 agrees at 13 bases. The CDR3 covers 14 residues. V shed 4 bases, J shed 7 bases, and the junction held 5 bases outside the gene matches. Germline lookup yields CDR1 SGHRS and CDR2 YFSETQ. The chain's CDR3 is CASSPLLAGGEQYF. DNA of the CDR3: TGCGCCAGCAGCCCCTTACTAGCGGGAGGGGAGCAGTACTTC.

About this clone: The junction differs from germline at one of its ends, possibly a read error. The rearrangement uses TRBV6-1 and TRBJ2-1; 10 bases align to TRBD1. There are 17 residues in the CDR3. Germline loops: CDR1 MNHNS, CDR2 SASEGT. The CDR3: CASSEPGRDRGYTEQFF. The CDR3 DNA reads TGTGCCAGCAGTGAACCCGGGCGGGACAGGGGTTACACTGAGCAGTTCTTC.

The gene calls are TRBV2 and TRBJ2-1, with TRBD2 identical over 9 bases. This CDR3 is built from 13 residues. Germline loops: CDR1 SNHLY, CDR2 FYNNEI. With V trimmed by 7 bases and J by 16 bases, 14 bases remained unmatched. The CDR3 sequence: CASTEGSGRRGFF. Written as DNA, the CDR3 is TGTGCCAGCACCGAAGGTAGCGGGAGAAGGGGATTCTTC.

This chain joins TRBV3-1 (or the pseudogene TRBV3-2) and TRBJ2-7; 10 bases align to TRBD2. In germline, CDR1 is LGHDT, CDR2 YNNKEL (reference sequence). The junction had 15 bases not matched to a gene; V was cut back by 4 bases and J by 3 bases. CDR3 length equals 18 residues. The CDR3 here is CASSRGGLASVPYYEQYF. Here the CDR3 DNA reads TGTGCCAGCAGCCGAGGGGGACTAGCGAGTGTCCCCTACTACGAGCAGTACTTC.

This chain links TRBV4-1 with TRBJ2-7; no firm D call. Germline CDR1 MGHRA, CDR2 YSYEKL. This CDR3 region has 14 residues. The V end lost 4 bases, the J end lost 4 bases, and 14 bases lay between the germline ends. The CDR3 region has the DNA TGCGCCAGCAGCCCCGCGGAGAGCCATTACGAGCAGTACTTC. Encoded protein: CASSPAESHYEQYF.